The clone carrying this TCR beta chain appeared once. Its antigen is not identified. The sample is drawn from a study of T cell responses to AZD1222 COVID-19 vaccine. In the study overall: Analyses pooled second doses at about 4 or about 12 weeks.

Trimming removed 4 bases at V and 3 bases at J, with 16 bases between. This CDR3 comprises 16 residues. Germline V gives CDR1 SGHNT, CDR2 YYREEE (reference sequence). The study, taken as a whole, reports: Possibly, clonal diversity was underestimated; donors were largely white British and included more females.

Sequencing used immunoSEQ multiplex PCR; TCRdb keeps in-frame clones, though not all of them. Here the sample spans about 120,000 clones, roughly 91% being singletons. The source material was peripheral blood, sampled on day 0 of AZD1222 vaccination. The TCR sequence derives from an adult in good health. V usage is TRBV5-4 and J usage is TRBJ2-2; D is possibly TRBD2 (6 bases). CDR3 loop: CASSAGLTPDTGELFF. The DNA of the CDR3 is TGTGCCAGCAGCGCGGGACTGACCCCGGACACCGGGGAGCTGTTTTTT.